The following is a TCR beta chain sequence with its context. The data are from a study of blood T cell repertoires in COVID-19. Study-wide context: Material from acute and convalescent COVID-19 was sourced from the United States, Italy and Spain.

The data were produced by immunoSEQ multiplex PCR, yet TCRdb's version contains in-frame clones alone and is incomplete. This sample carries approximately 89,000 clones, 87% of them seen once, and the ten largest clones take roughly 4.3%. V lost 1 base and J 4 bases, leaving 8 bases between the germline ends. CDR1 is MNHNS and CDR2 is SASEGT in the germline V gene. The CDR3 runs to 15 residues. Sequencing used peripheral blood. The chain employs TRBV6-1 and TRBJ1-6; D is ambiguous. This sequence was found in a man between 65 and 79 years old with acute or convalescent COVID-19. The CDR3 DNA reads TGTGCCAGCAGTGAAGTCCACAGTTATAATTCACCCCTCCACTTT. Its protein product is CASSEVHSYNSPLHF.